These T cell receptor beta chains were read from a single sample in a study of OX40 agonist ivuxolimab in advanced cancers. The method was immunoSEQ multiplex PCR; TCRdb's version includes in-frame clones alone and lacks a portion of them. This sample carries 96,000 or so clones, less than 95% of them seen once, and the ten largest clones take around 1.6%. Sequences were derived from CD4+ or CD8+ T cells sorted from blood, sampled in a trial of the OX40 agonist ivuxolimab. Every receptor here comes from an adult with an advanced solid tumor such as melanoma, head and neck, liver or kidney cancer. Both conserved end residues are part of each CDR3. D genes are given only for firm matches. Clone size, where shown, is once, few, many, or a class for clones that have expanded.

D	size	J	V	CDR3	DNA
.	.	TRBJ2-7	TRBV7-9	CASTLTGEEQYF	TGTGCCAGCACCCTAACGGGGGAGGAGCAGTACTTC
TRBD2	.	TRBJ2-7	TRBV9	CASSQRETSYEQYF	TGTGCCAGCAGCCAGCGGGAGACATCCTACGAGCAGTACTTC
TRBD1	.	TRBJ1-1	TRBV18	CASSPQGGGNTEAFF	TGTGCCAGCTCACCGCAGGGGGGAGGGAACACTGAAGCTTTCTTT
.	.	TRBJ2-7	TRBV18	CASSSMDGFYEQYF	TGTGCCAGCTCTTCGATGGACGGATTCTACGAGCAGTACTTC
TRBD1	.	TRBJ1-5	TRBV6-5	CASTRDRNQPQHF	TGTGCCAGCACCCGGGACAGAAATCAGCCCCAGCATTTT
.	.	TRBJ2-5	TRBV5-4	CASSLAETRRETQYF	TGTGCCAGCAGCTTGGCCGAGACGAGGAGAGAGACCCAGTACTTC
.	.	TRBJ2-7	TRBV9	CASSVLLASEQYF	TGTGCCAGCAGCGTCCTACTAGCTAGCGAGCAGTACTTC
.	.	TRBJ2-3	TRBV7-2	CASSFSGVRADTQYF	TGTGCCAGCAGCTTTAGCGGAGTAAGGGCAGATACGCAGTATTTT
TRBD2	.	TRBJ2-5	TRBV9	CASSPGGDRETQYF	TGTGCCAGCAGCCCGGGGGGTGATAGAGAGACCCAGTACTTC
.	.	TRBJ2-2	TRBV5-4	CASSLVGQSAGTGELFF	TGTGCCAGCAGCTTGGTGGGGCAGTCTGCGGGCACCGGGGAGCTGTTTTTT
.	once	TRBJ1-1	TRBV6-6	CASSYSNRLNTEAFF	TGTGCCAGCAGTTACTCGAACAGGCTTAACACTGAAGCTTTCTTT
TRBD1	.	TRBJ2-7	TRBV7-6	CASSLRETGEQYF	TGTGCCAGCAGCTTAAGGGAGACAGGGGAGCAGTACTTC
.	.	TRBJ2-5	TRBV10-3	CAISESSWYRRGETQYF	TGTGCCATCAGTGAGTCGAGTTGGTACCGGAGGGGAGAGACCCAGTACTTC
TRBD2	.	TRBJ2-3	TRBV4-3	CASSQGRVVTDTQYF	TGCGCCAGCAGCCAGGGGAGGGTGGTCACAGATACGCAGTATTTT
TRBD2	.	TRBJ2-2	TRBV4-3	CASSPGLAGDMTGELFF	TGCGCCAGCAGCCCCGGGCTAGCGGGAGATATGACCGGGGAGCTGTTTTTT